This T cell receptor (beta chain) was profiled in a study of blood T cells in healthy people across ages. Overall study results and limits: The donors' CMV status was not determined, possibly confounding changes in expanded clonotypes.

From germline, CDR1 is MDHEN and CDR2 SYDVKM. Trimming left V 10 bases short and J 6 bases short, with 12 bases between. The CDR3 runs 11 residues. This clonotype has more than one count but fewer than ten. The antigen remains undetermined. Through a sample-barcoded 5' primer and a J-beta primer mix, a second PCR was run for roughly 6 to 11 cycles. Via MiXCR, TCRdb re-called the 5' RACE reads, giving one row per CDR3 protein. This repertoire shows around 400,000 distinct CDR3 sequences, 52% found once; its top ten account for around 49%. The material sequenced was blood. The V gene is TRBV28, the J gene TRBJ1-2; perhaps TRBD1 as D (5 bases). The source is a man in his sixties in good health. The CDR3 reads CAIGGYNGYTF. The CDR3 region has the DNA TGTGCCATCGGGGGGTATAATGGCTACACCTTC.